Sequencing of this T cell receptor beta chain was carried out in a study of identical twins. In its sample, this clonotype was seen many times. Its antigen is undetermined. The CDR3 loop spans 13 amino acids. V was shortened by 7 bases and J by 0 bases, with 7 bases between the two germline ends. The V gene's germline CDR1 is MNHNS and CDR2 SASEGT. Template switching (which added a universal primer site) was used, and cDNA carried unique molecular identifiers. MiXCR was run by TCRdb on the 5' RACE reads, yielding one entry per CDR3 protein. The profile covers fewer than 250,000 distinct CDR3 sequences, with approximately 6.8% appearing a single time and 5% to 6% taken by the ten largest. Study-wide results and caveats: Its conclusions, products of cross-sectional statistical analysis, did not come from following the same donors.

This sample was shared with a second study, whose subject was yellow fever vaccine responses in identical twins. From that paper: As reported, the vaccine T cell response of twins seemed partly convergent and partly personalized.

The sequencing input was CD8+ T cells sorted from blood. The chain has TRBV6-1 and TRBJ1-3; no clear D. This receptor was identified in a woman aged 18-29 years in good health. In DNA, the CDR3 is TGTGCCAGCACCGGCGGCTCTGGAAACACCATATATTTT. Its translation: CASTGGSGNTIYF.